This T cell receptor (beta chain) was found in a study of T cell repertoires in ileal Crohn's disease (dated by TCRdb to about 2019). Regarding the research as a whole: The median duration of disease was roughly 8.2 years, and at the time of surgery about 35% of patients were active smokers. M6 samples consisted of neoterminal ileum biopsies collected during postoperative colonoscopy. Endoscopic postoperative recurrence was defined by a Rutgeerts score above i0. Roughly half of the patients were given postoperative therapy, with 15 to 20 on anti-TNF agents and about a dozen on thiopurines. The study was conducted in parallel with a multicentre cohort built to find predictors of early endoscopic recurrence after ileocolonic resection. The study sequenced about 150 mucosal samples from around 52 patients, taken at several locations on the surgical specimen and at postoperative endoscopy. Every patient underwent surgery because of a complication, which was stricturing disease in about 60% and penetrating disease in approximately 40%. TCR repertoire analysis was performed in about 59 Crohn's disease patients drawn from a prospective multicentre cohort.

The full study reports these points: Higher high-frequency clone percentages at surgery were associated with endoscopic recurrence; all patients with clonality above 26.8% (18/57) had recurrence. Sorted CD8 T cells carried more high-frequency clones than CD4 T cells, suggesting mucosal expansions were mainly CD8. Within the first year after surgery, the timing of postoperative endoscopy varied, and the median delay was about seven months. A significantly higher proportion of clonal expansions was observed in active smokers at surgery than in non-smokers (roughly 27% vs 19%, p=0.02). Mucosal CD4 and CD8 T cells were sorted and sequenced only in a subgroup of patients, the size of which was not stated.

Comments on this clone: There is no known antigen for this receptor. No much larger clone is present one base from it, and per-base qualities are unavailable.

Roughly 540 nanograms of biopsy DNA per sample were submitted for commercial TCRB immunosequencing. A two-step, amplification bias-controlled multiplex PCR was used by Adaptive Biotechnology to amplify CDR3 regions from genomic DNA. Primers covering every V and J gene segment were used in the first PCR, while barcodes and Illumina adapters were added in the second PCR. An Illumina instrument was used to sequence the CDR3 libraries. Per the source publication's procedure: Analysis combined the vendor-provided pipelines with custom analysis of raw data in R/Bioconductor under R version 3.3.0. Clonality, which ranges from 0 to 1, was calculated as the inverse of the normalised Shannon entropy across all productive clones. High-frequency clones were defined as the share of the repertoire taken up by the top 100 clones, keeping only clones that passed a 95% confidence test. Repertoire diversity was measured with the Simpson index, and overlap between samples was measured with the Morisita-Horn index. Held by TCRdb, this immuneACCESS table contains in-frame sequences only and omits some clones. Under half of the omission traces to an unresolved V gene where checked; the cause of the rest is unknown. V, J and clone size are taken as reported in that table, and D and trimming were inferred from the DNA itself. This sample is represented by 13,000 to 15,000 clones; just under 80% of them were singletons. The ten largest clones capture approximately 4.3% of the sample.

What this sample's time point label stands for: neoterminal ileum biopsy at postoperative endoscopy, about 6 months after surgery. Adults with ileal or ileocolonic Crohn's disease for whom ileocolonic resection was indicated were considered eligible. Whole ileal mucosal biopsies were stored frozen at -80°C before DNA extraction. Genomic DNA was isolated from frozen whole biopsies using a TRizol-based method, and the DNA was quantified with a NanoDrop 2000 spectrophotometer. Reading the germline V gene gives CDR1 MNHNS and CDR2 SASEGT. The CDR3 spans 13 residues, from the cysteine through the phenylalanine. Only CDR3 DNA remains: 39 bases, in frame from the first base. Germline trimming amounts to 3 bases on V and 10 bases on J, with 8 as the count of junction bases outside the gene matches.

Sequencing was done on a sample of ileal tissue. This chain joins TRBV6-1 to TRBJ1-2, with 7 bases aligning to TRBD1. This clonotype was sampled from an adult with Crohn's disease. The nucleotides read TGTGCCAGCAGTGATACCCGGGACAGCACCTACACCTTC. Its protein product is CASSDTRDSTYTF.